This TCR beta chain stems from a study of T cell responses to AZD1222 COVID-19 vaccine. Of note for this clone: Its antigen is still unknown.

Produced via immunoSEQ multiplex PCR; TCRdb's table is partial and in-frame only. The sample consists of 150,000 or so clones, 94% of them appearing once. Overall study results and limits: The peak T cell response came first, and repertoires were sampled only after it. Clonal diversity may have been underestimated, and the donors were mostly white British, with more females than males. Spike-specific TCR breadth and depth were elevated following two AZD1222 doses. Regions left unmutated in variants are reportedly the target of nearly half of spike-specific TCRs.

The starting material was peripheral blood, obtained on day 0 of AZD1222 vaccination. The receptor was derived from an adult in good health.

This CDR3 reads CASTGRAYEQYF. The CDR3 DNA is TGTGCCAGCACTGGCAGGGCCTACGAGCAGTACTTC. The chain couples TRBV28 to TRBJ2-7; D might be TRBD1 (5 bases). Per the germline V gene, CDR1 is MDHEN and CDR2 is SYDVKM. Between the trimmed V and J ends, which lost 7 bases and 2 bases, there was a span of 9 bases. The CDR3 sequence is 12 residues long.